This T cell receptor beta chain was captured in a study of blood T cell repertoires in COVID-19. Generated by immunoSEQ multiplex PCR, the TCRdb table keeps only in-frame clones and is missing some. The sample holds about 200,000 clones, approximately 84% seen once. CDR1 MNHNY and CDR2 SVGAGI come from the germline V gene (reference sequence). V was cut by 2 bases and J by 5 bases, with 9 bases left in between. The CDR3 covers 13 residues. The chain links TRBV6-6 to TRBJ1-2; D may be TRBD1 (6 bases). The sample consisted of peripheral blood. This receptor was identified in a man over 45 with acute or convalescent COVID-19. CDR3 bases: TGTGCCAGCAGTTACATACAGGGATATGGCTACACCTTC. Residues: CASSYIQGYGYTF.